Listed below are T cell receptor beta chains from one sample, sequenced in a study of OX40 agonist ivuxolimab in advanced cancers. Profiled with immunoSEQ multiplex PCR; TCRdb holds only in-frame clones, not every one. This table holds approximately 130,000 clones, under 95% found once. The source material was CD4+ or CD8+ T cells sorted from blood, sampled in a trial of the OX40 agonist ivuxolimab. The receptors here all came from an adult with an advanced solid tumor such as melanoma, head and neck, liver or kidney cancer. The CDR3 runs from the conserved cysteine through the conserved F or W. The D gene is left open where the match is weak. Some rows mark clone size as missing; the rest say once, few, many or name a class of expanded clone.

v_call,d_call,clone_size,j_call,cdr3_aa,cdr3_nt
TRBV18,.,.,TRBJ1-2,CASSPNLDANYGYTF,TGTGCCAGCTCACCGAACTTGGACGCAAACTATGGCTACACCTTC
TRBV21-1,.,.,TRBJ2-5,CASSKAAGFGETQYF,TGTGCCAGCAGCAAAGCCGCAGGGTTCGGGGAGACCCAGTACTTC
TRBV29-1,TRBD1,.,TRBJ1-1,CSVGPRGLTEAFF,TGCAGCGTTGGCCCAAGGGGGCTCACTGAAGCTTTCTTT
TRBV6-1,.,.,TRBJ1-3,CASTPENTIYF,TGTGCCAGCACCCCTGAAAACACCATATATTTT
TRBV4-2,TRBD2,.,TRBJ2-7,CASSQVNGGGYEQYF,TGTGCCAGCAGCCAAGTGAACGGGGGGGGTTACGAGCAGTACTTC
TRBV7-3,TRBD1,.,TRBJ2-3,CASSQGQSPDTQYF,TGTGCCAGCAGCCAGGGACAGTCCCCAGATACGCAGTATTTT
TRBV27,TRBD1,.,TRBJ1-1,CASRFQGARDTEAFF,TGTGCCAGCAGGTTTCAGGGGGCCAGGGACACTGAAGCTTTCTTT
TRBV6-5,TRBD1,.,TRBJ1-1,CASSQGAFTEAFF,TGTGCCAGCAGTCAGGGGGCTTTCACTGAAGCTTTCTTT
TRBV9,.,.,TRBJ1-1,CASSAQGRNTEAFF,TGTGCCAGCAGCGCACAGGGAAGGAACACTGAAGCTTTCTTT
TRBV28,.,.,TRBJ1-5,CASSSRGPQHF,TGTGCCAGCAGTAGCCGGGGGCCCCAGCATTTT
TRBV12-5,.,.,TRBJ2-3,CASGLTLGAQYF,TGTGCTAGTGGTTTGACGCTAGGAGCGCAGTATTTT
TRBV7-2,.,.,TRBJ2-7,CASSFLRGDEQYF,TGTGCCAGCAGCTTTCTCCGGGGAGACGAGCAGTACTTC
TRBV6-5,.,.,TRBJ1-4,CASSLLFRDIALF,TGTGCCAGCAGTTTACTTTTTAGGGACATTGCTCTCTTT
TRBV4-2,TRBD2,.,TRBJ2-4,CASSQSPVAGGVGNIQYF,TGTGCCAGCAGCCAATCCCCTGTCGCGGGAGGAGTCGGAAACATTCAGTACTTC
TRBV18,TRBD1,.,TRBJ2-2,CASSPADRGRPGELFF,TGTGCCAGCTCACCAGCGGACAGGGGGCGCCCCGGGGAGCTGTTTTTT
TRBV29-1,.,.,TRBJ2-7,CSVGSPNYEQYF,TGCAGCGTGGGGAGCCCTAACTACGAGCAGTACTTC
TRBV7-2,TRBD2,.,TRBJ2-7,CASSFSSGTEQYF,TGTGCCAGCAGCTTCTCTAGCGGGACCGAGCAGTACTTC
TRBV10-1,TRBD2,.,TRBJ2-5,CASSERAGVGETQYF,TGCGCCAGCAGTGAGCGAGCGGGGGTGGGAGAGACCCAGTACTTC
TRBV6-6,.,.,TRBJ2-7,CASSYQDRSYEQYF,TGTGCCAGCAGTTACCAGGACAGATCCTACGAGCAGTACTTC
TRBV6-5,.,.,TRBJ2-7,CASSLGGLGSYEQYF,TGTGCCAGCAGTTTGGGGGGGCTGGGCTCCTACGAGCAGTACTTC
TRBV18,TRBD2,.,TRBJ2-3,CASSRGGGTDTQYF,TGTGCCAGCTCACGGGGGGGTGGCACAGATACGCAGTATTTT
TRBV4-2,.,once,TRBJ1-1,CASSPSRGREAFF,TGTGCCAGCAGCCCCTCGCGTGGCAGGGAGGCTTTCTTT
TRBV5-1,.,.,TRBJ2-7,CASSTTYEQYF,TGCGCCAGCAGCACAACCTACGAGCAGTACTTC
TRBV28,.,.,TRBJ1-5,CASRSGPVNQPQHF,TGTGCCAGCAGGTCGGGCCCGGTCAATCAGCCCCAGCATTTT
TRBV5-1,.,.,TRBJ2-2,CASSTGSYTGELFF,TGCGCCAGCAGCACGGGGAGTTACACCGGGGAGCTGTTTTTT
TRBV5-4,TRBD1,.,TRBJ2-7,CASSTTGAREEQYF,TGTGCCAGCAGCACGACAGGGGCCAGGGAAGAGCAGTACTTC
TRBV4-3,.,.,TRBJ1-1,CASSQESRGGTEAFF,TGCGCCAGCAGCCAAGAGTCCAGGGGCGGGACTGAAGCTTTCTTT
TRBV7-2,TRBD1,.,TRBJ2-5,CASSWDREETQYF,TGTGCCAGCAGTTGGGACAGAGAAGAGACCCAGTACTTC
TRBV4-3,.,.,TRBJ1-6,CASSQKMDSPLHF,TGCGCCAGCAGCCAAAAAATGGATTCACCCCTCCACTTT
TRBV19,TRBD1,.,TRBJ2-5,CASSIDQGAETQYF,TGTGCCAGTAGTATAGATCAGGGGGCTGAGACCCAGTACTTC